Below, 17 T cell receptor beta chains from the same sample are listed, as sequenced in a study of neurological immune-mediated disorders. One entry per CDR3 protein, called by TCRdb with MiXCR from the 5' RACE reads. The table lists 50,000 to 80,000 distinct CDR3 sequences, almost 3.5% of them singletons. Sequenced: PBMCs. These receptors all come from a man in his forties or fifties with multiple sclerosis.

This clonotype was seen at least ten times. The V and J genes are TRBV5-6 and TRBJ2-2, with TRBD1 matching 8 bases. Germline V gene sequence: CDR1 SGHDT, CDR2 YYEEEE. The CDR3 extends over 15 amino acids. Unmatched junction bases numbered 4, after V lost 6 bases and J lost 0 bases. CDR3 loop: CASTPTGANTGELFF. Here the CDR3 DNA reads TGTGCCAGCACTCCGACAGGGGCGAACACCGGGGAGCTGTTTTTT.

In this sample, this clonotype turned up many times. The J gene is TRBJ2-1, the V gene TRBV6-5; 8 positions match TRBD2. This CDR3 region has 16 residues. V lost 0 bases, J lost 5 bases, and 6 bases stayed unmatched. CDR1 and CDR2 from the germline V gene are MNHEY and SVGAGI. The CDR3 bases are TGTGCCAGCAGTTACTCAGGGCTAGCGGGTAACAATGAGCAGTTCTTC. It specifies CASSYSGLAGNNEQFF.

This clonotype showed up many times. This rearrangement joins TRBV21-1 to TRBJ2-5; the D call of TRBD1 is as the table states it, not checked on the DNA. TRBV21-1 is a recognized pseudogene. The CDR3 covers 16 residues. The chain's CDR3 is CASSKVETGAQETQYF. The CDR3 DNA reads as TGTGCCAGCAGCAAAGTCGAGACAGGGGCCCAAGAGACCCAGTACTTC.

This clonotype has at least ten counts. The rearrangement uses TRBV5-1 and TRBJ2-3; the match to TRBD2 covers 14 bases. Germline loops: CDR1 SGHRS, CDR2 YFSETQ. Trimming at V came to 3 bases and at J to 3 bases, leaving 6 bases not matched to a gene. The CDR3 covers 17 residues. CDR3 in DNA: TGCGCCAGCAGCTGGACTAGCGGGGGGCCCGGGACAGATACGCAGTATTTT. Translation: CASSWTSGGPGTDTQYF.

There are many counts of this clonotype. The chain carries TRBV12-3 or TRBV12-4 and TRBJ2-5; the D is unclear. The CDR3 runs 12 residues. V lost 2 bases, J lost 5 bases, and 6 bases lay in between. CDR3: CASSLSRETQYF. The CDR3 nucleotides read TGTGCCAGCAGTTTATCGCGGGAGACCCAGTACTTC.

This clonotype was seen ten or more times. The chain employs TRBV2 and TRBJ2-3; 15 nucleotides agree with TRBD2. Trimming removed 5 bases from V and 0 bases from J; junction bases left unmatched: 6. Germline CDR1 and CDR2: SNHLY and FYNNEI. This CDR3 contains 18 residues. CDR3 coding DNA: TGTGCCAGCAGTCCAGGACTAGCGGGAGGGCCAAGCACAGATACGCAGTATTTT. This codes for CASSPGLAGGPSTDTQYF.

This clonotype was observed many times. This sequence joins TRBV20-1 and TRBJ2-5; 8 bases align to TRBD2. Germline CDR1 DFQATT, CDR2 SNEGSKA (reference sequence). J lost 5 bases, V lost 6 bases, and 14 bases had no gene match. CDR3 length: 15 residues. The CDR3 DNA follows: TGCAGTGCCTCCCGGGGGGGTAGCCACCGGGAGACCCAGTACTTC. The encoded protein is CSASRGGSHRETQYF.

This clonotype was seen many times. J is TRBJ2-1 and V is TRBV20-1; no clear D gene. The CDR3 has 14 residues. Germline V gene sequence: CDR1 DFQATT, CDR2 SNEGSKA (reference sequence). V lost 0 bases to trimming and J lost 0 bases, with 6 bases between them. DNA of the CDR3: TGCAGTGCTAGAGACCCGAGCTCCTACAATGAGCAGTTCTTC. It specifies CSARDPSSYNEQFF.

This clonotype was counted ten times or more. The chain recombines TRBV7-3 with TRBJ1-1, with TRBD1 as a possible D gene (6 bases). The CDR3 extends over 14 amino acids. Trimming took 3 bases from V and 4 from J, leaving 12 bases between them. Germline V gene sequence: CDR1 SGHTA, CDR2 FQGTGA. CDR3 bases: TGTGCCAGCAGCTTGCAGGGGACTGGCACTGAAGCTTTCTTT. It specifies CASSLQGTGTEAFF.

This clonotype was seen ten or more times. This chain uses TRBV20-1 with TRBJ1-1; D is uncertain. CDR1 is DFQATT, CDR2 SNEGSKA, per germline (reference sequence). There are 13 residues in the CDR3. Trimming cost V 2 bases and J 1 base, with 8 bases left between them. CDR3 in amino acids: CSARSSWNTEAFF. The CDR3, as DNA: TGCAGTGCTAGAAGTTCGTGGAACACTGAAGCTTTCTTT.

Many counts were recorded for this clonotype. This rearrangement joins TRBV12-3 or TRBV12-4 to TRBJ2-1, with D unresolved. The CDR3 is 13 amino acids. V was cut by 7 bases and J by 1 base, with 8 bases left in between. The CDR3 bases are TGTGCCAGCAAAATCGGGTCCTACAATGAGCAGTTCTTC. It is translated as CASKIGSYNEQFF.

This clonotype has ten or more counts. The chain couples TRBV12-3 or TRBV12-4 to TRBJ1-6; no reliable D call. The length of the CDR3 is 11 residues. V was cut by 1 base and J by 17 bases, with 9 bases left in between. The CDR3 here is CASSLGPAIHF. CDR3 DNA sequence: TGTGCCAGCAGTTTAGGACCGGCTATCCACTTT.

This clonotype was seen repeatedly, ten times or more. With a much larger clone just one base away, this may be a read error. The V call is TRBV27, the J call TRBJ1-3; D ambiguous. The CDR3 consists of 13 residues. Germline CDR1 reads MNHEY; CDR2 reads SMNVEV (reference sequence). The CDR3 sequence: CASSPLSGKTIYF. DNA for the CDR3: TGTGCCAGCAGTCCCCTCTCTGGAAAAACCATATATTTT.

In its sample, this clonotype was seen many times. CDR3 nucleotides: TGTGCCAGCACCCTTGGCACTGAAGCTTTCTTT. It codes for CASTLGTEAFF. This sequence joins TRBV12-3 or TRBV12-4 and TRBJ1-1, with D unresolved. V lost 7 bases, J lost 4 bases, and 7 bases lay in between. CDR3 length equals 11 residues.

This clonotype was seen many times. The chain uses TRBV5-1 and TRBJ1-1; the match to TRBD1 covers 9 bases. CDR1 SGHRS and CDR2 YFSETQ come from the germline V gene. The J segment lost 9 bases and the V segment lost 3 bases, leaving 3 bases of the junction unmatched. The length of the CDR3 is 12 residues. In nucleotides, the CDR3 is TGCGCCAGCAGCTGGGACAGGGTAAAAGCTTTCTTT. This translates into CASSWDRVKAFF.

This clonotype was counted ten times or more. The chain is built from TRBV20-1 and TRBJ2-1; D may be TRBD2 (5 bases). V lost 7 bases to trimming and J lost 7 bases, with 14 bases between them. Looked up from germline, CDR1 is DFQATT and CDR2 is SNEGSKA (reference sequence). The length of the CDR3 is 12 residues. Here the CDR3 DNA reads TGCAGTGTTCTAGCCGAACGGAATGAGCAGTTCTTC. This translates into CSVLAERNEQFF.

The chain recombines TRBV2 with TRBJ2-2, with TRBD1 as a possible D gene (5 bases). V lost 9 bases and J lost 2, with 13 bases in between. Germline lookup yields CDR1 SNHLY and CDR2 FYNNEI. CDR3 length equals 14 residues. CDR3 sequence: CARETTENTGELFF. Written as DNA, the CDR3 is TGTGCCAGAGAGACGACAGAAAACACCGGGGAGCTGTTTTTT.